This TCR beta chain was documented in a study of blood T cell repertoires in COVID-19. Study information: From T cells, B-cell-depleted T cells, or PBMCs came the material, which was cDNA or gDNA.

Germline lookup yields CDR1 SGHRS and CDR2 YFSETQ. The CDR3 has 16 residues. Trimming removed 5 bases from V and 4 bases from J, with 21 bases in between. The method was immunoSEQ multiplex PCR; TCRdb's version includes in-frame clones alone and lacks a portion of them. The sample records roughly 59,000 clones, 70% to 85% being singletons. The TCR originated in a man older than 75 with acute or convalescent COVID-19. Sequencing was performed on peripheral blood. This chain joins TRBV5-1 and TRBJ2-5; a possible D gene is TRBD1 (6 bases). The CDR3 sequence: CASRLQTGSSAETQYF. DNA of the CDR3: TGCGCCAGCAGGTTACAAACAGGGTCGTCGGCAGAGACCCAGTACTTC. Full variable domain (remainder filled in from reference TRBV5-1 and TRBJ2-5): KAGVTQTPRYLIKTRGQQVTLSCSPISGHRSVSWYQQTPGQGLQFLFEYFSETQRNKGNFPGRFSGRQFSNSRSEMNVSTLELGDSALYLCASRLQTGSSAETQYFGPGTRLLVL.